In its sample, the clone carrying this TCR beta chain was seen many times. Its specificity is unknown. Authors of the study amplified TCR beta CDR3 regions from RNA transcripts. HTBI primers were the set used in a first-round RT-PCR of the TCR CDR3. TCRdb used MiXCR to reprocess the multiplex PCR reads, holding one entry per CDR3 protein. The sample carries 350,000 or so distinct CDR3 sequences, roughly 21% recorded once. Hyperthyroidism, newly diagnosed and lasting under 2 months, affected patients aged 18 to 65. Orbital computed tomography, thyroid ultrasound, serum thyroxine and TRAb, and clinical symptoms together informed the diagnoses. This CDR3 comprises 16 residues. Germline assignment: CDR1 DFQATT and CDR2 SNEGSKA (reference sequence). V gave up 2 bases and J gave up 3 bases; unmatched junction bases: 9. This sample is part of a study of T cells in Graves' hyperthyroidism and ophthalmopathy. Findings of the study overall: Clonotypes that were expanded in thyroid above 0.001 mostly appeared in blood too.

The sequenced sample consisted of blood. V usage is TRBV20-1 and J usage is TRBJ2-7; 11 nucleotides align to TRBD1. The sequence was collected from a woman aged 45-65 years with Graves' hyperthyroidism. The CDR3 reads CSARKGQGANFYEQYF. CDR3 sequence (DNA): TGCAGTGCTAGAAAAGGACAGGGGGCGAATTTCTACGAGCAGTACTTC.